These 5 T cell receptor beta chains were sequenced from one sample in a study of cytomegalovirus exposure and HLA in healthy donors. A multiplex PCR was run with 60 Vbeta primers and 13 Jbeta primers. Using immunoSEQ multiplex PCR, the repertoire was profiled, and TCRdb retains in-frame clones only, with some absent. The data hold under 200,000 clones, with 12% observed a single time. The source material was PBMCs. The receptors were sampled from a man between 45 and 60 years old in good health and CMV-seropositive.

A few counts support this clone. The limits of the CDR3 on the DNA are not certain, so only TCRdb's listed CDR3 is given. The chain joins TRBV1 to TRBJ2-1; TRBD2, the table's D call, was not compared with the DNA. TRBV1 is termed a pseudogene. The CDR3 contains 16 residues when both ends are counted. CDR3 region: CTSSVRVAGGIMEQFF.

This chain uses TRBV7-8 with TRBJ2-7, with 8 bases matching TRBD1. After removal of 5 bases from V and 4 bases from J, the junction contained 4 bases not matched to a gene. CDR1 is SGHVS, CDR2 FQNEAQ, per germline. The length of the CDR3 is 13 residues. The CDR3, as DNA: TGTGCCAGCAGCAGGACAGGGTCTTACGAGCAGTACTTC. Translating gives CASSRTGSYEQYF.

V and J are TRBV6-1 and TRBJ1-2, with D possibly being TRBD1 (6 bases). V lost 7 bases, J lost 7 bases, and 19 bases lay in between. CDR1 MNHNS and CDR2 SASEGT come from the germline V gene. CDR3 length: 14 amino acids. CDR3 nucleotides: TGTGCCAGCAACGCCGGCACAGGGTCGGGTGGCTACACCTTC. This encodes CASNAGTGSGGYTF.

The rearrangement uses TRBV7-6 and TRBJ1-4; D not certain. Germline assignment: CDR1 SGHVS and CDR2 FNYEAQ. The CDR3 consists of 16 residues. Trimming took off 4 bases at V and 3 bases at J, with 15 bases between the two ends. The CDR3 is CASSSEGIAANEKLFF. The CDR3 bases are TGTGCCAGCAGCTCAGAGGGAATTGCGGCTAATGAAAAACTGTTTTTT.

This clone appeared a few times. This chain joins TRBV5-4 and TRBJ1-1; D is possibly TRBD1 (6 bases). V was pared by 0 bases and J by 6 bases, with 12 bases between. The germline CDR1 and CDR2 sequences are SGHNT and YYREEE (reference sequence). The CDR3 runs 14 residues. For the CDR3, the DNA is TGTGCCAGCAGCTTGGAGAGGGGGAAGTCTGAAGCTTTCTTT. It is translated as CASSLERGKSEAFF.